This T cell receptor (beta chain) was sequenced during a study of blood T cell repertoires in COVID-19. Study-wide context: In each case, the material was cDNA or gDNA derived from T cells, B-cell-depleted T cells, or PBMCs.

Study processing details: Amplification of reference gene primers was used by the study to estimate nucleated cell counts. TCRdb's copy holds only in-frame clones and misses some; the assay was immunoSEQ multiplex PCR. V, J and clone size reflect that table, while D and trimming were determined from the DNA. The sample has some 200,000 clones, roughly nine tenths seen once. Germline V gene data show CDR1 as KGHSH and CDR2 as LQKENI. V lost 6 bases and J 1 base, leaving 9 bases between the germline ends. The CDR3 totals 13 residues. V and J are TRBV18 and TRBJ2-5, with a tentative D call TRBD1 (6 bases). The sequenced material came from peripheral blood. This TCR came from a woman in her seventies with acute or convalescent COVID-19. The CDR3 reads CASSRTVQETQYF. The CDR3 nucleotides are TGTGCCAGCTCCCGGACAGTCCAAGAGACCCAGTACTTC.